Each of the 18 T cell receptor beta chains below was sequenced from the same sample in a study of CD8 T cells in Susac syndrome. cDNA came from about 0.5 to 1 ug RNA primed by random hexamers. A single record per CDR3 protein comes from TCRdb applying MiXCR to the immunoSEQ multiplex PCR reads. The sample lists about 290,000 distinct CDR3 sequences; 89% were seen once. Sequencing was performed on CD8+ T cells from PBMCs. The receptor source for this set is a human donor with multiple sclerosis.

J is TRBJ1-2 and V is TRBV18; D is possibly TRBD1 (6 bases). The CDR3 sequence is 14 residues long. From germline, CDR1 is KGHSH and CDR2 LQKENI. The ends were cut back, 6 bases at V and 6 bases at J, with 17 bases in the middle. In nucleotides, the CDR3 is TGTGCCAGCTCGCATCCGGGACAACCAAATGGCTACACCTTC. This codes for CASSHPGQPNGYTF.

V and J are TRBV12-3 or TRBV12-4 and TRBJ2-7, with TRBD1 matching over 8 bases. The V segment lost 3 bases and the J segment 6 bases; nucleotides outside the gene matches: 10. The CDR3 is 15 residues long. Written as DNA, the CDR3 is TGTGCCAGCAGTTTGGTTCGACAGGGGCGATTCGAGCAGTACTTC. It encodes CASSLVRQGRFEQYF.

This clonotype was picked up a small number of times. V and J are TRBV6-5 and TRBJ2-5; 7 nucleotides align to TRBD1. V trimming: 7 bases; J trimming: 5 bases; junction bases outside the gene matches: 10. This CDR3 has 14 amino acids. Germline CDR1 and CDR2: MNHEY and SVGAGI. CDR3 protein: CASITQGLGETQYF. As DNA, the CDR3 is TGTGCCAGCATTACACAGGGGCTAGGGGAGACCCAGTACTTC.

CDR3 sequence: CSVSLGGGKLFF. DNA of the CDR3: TGCAGCGTTTCCCTCGGGGGAGGGAAACTGTTTTTT. The chain carries TRBV29-1 and TRBJ1-4; TRBD1 might be the D (5 bases). Germline values: CDR1 SQVTM, CDR2 ANQGSEA. Between the trimmed V and J ends, which lost 5 bases and 11 bases, there was a span of 15 bases. The CDR3 sequence is 12 residues long.

V usage is TRBV27 and J usage is TRBJ1-6, with D maybe TRBD1 (6 bases). V was trimmed by 7 bases and J by 7 bases, leaving 17 bases between them. Looked up from germline, CDR1 is MNHEY and CDR2 is SMNVEV (reference sequence). CDR3 size: 15 residues. The CDR3 protein is CASTQRGGWNSPLHF. The CDR3 coding sequence is TGTGCCAGCACGCAAAGGGGGGGCTGGAATTCACCCCTCCACTTT.

This clonotype came up once. The J gene is TRBJ2-2, the V gene TRBV29-1; no reliable D call. Looked up from germline, CDR1 is SQVTM and CDR2 is ANQGSEA. The CDR3 consists of 14 residues. Trimming took 0 bases from V and 5 from J, leaving 10 bases between them. The CDR3 region is CSVEDPGGTGELFF. CDR3 nucleotides: TGCAGCGTTGAAGATCCGGGTGGGACCGGGGAGCTGTTTTTT.

The chain recombines TRBV19 with TRBJ2-1, with TRBD1 as a possible D gene (7 bases). The V end was cut by 5 bases, the J end by 9 bases, with 14 bases between. The CDR3 sequence is 13 residues long. Germline V gene sequence: CDR1 LNHDA, CDR2 SQIVND (reference sequence). CDR3 sequence: CASSVLQGGEQFF. The CDR3 DNA reads as TGTGCCAGTAGTGTACTCCAGGGGGGTGAGCAGTTCTTC.

The chain is built from TRBV4-1 and TRBJ1-3, with D unclear. The CDR3 runs 17 residues. Germline-derived CDR1 and CDR2 are MGHRA and YSYEKL. With 2 bases removed from V and 1 base from J, the gap between germline ends came to 15 bases. CDR3 loop: CASSQPRLEGSGNTIYF. CDR3 sequence (DNA): TGCGCCAGCAGCCAACCCCGTCTTGAAGGTTCTGGAAACACCATATATTTT.

The gene calls are TRBV7-8 and TRBJ2-7; 11 bases fit TRBD1. The CDR3 length is 15 residues. Germline V gene sequence: CDR1 SGHVS, CDR2 FQNEAQ. After removal of 8 bases from V and 7 bases from J, the junction contained 13 bases not matched to a gene. In DNA form, the CDR3 reads TGTGCCAGCGTCCTAGGCGGACAGGGGGCGAGGGAGCAGTACTTC. It translates to CASVLGGQGAREQYF.

This CDR3 is CSARGFSGQFSYEQYF. CDR3 sequence (DNA): TGCAGTGCTAGAGGCTTTTCGGGACAGTTCTCCTACGAGCAGTACTTC. The V call is TRBV20-1, the J call TRBJ2-7, with 7 nucleotides matching TRBD1. V was clipped by 1 base and J by 0 bases; unmatched bases: 9. The CDR3 contains 16 residues. CDR1 is DFQATT, CDR2 SNEGSKA, per germline (reference sequence).

The chain has TRBV20-1 and TRBJ2-7, with 9 bases aligning to TRBD2. The V gene's germline CDR1 is DFQATT and CDR2 SNEGSKA (reference sequence). CDR3 length: 16 residues. V shed 1 base and J 3 bases; nucleotides not matched to a gene: 10. The CDR3 loop is CSARVVASGADYEQYF. The CDR3 DNA is TGCAGTGCTAGAGTCGTCGCTAGCGGGGCGGACTACGAGCAGTACTTC.

This CDR3 reads CASSLPRIAGVNEQFF. As DNA, the CDR3 is TGTGCCAGCAGCCTACCTCGGATAGCGGGAGTGAATGAGCAGTTCTTC. The rearrangement joins TRBV13 to TRBJ2-1, with 9 bases lining up with TRBD2. Trimming removed 5 bases from V and 7 bases from J; junction bases left unmatched: 12. Germline V gene lookup returns CDR1 PRHDT and CDR2 FYEKMQ (reference sequence). The CDR3 runs 16 residues.

This clonotype was counted once. V gene TRBV7-9 combines with J gene TRBJ2-1; TRBD2 matches at 7 bases. CDR1 and CDR2 (germline): SEHNR, FQNEAQ (reference sequence). V shed 5 bases, J shed 4 bases, and the junction held 8 bases outside the gene matches. The CDR3 totals 15 residues. This chain's CDR3 is CASSPRGSGYNEQFF. Written as DNA, the CDR3 is TGTGCCAGCAGCCCGCGGGGGTCCGGTTACAATGAGCAGTTCTTC.

This clonotype was observed a single time. Since no conserved phenylalanine or tryptophan closes the CDR3, a read error is the likely cause. It is unclear where the CDR3 begins or ends on the DNA, so no DNA is shown, and the CDR3 is as TCRdb lists it. The genes are TRBV5-4 and TRBJ1-2; the table names TRBD1, a call not compared with the DNA. In germline, CDR1 is SGHNT, CDR2 YYREEE (reference sequence). The CDR3 spans 12 amino acids, including both terminal residues. CDR3 amino acids: CASSLGTALISI.

V is TRBV5-6 and J is TRBJ2-7; D may be TRBD1 (6 bases). Germline V gene sequence: CDR1 SGHDT, CDR2 YYEEEE. Trimming shortened V by 4 bases and J by 1 base, and 18 bases separated the two germline ends. This CDR3 spans 16 amino acids. CDR3 sequence: CASSTPPQGMSYEQYF. CDR3 DNA sequence: TGTGCCAGCAGCACCCCCCCGCAGGGGATGTCCTACGAGCAGTACTTC.

The V and J genes are TRBV15 and TRBJ2-6; a possible D gene is TRBD2 (6 bases). CDR3 length: 18 residues. V was trimmed by 3 bases and J by 0 bases, leaving 15 bases between them. Germline CDR1 and CDR2: LNHNV and YYDKDF (reference sequence). CDR3: CATSSSGTSSSGANVLTF. The CDR3 DNA follows: TGTGCCACCAGCAGTTCAGGGACTTCCAGCTCTGGGGCCAACGTCCTGACTTTC.

The CDR3 protein is CASSLDSTADTQYF. The CDR3 DNA is TGTGCCAGCAGCTTAGACTCTACAGCAGATACGCAGTATTTT. V gene TRBV11-2 combines with J gene TRBJ2-3; D unresolved. Germline V gives CDR1 SGHAT, CDR2 FQNNGV. This CDR3 spans 14 amino acids. With 0 bases removed from V and 4 bases from J, the gap between germline ends came to 8 bases.

The chain joins TRBV27 to TRBJ1-5; weak D call: TRBD1 (5 bases). Trimming stripped 2 bases from V and 6 bases from J, with 11 bases between. The CDR3 runs 14 residues. CDR1 is MNHEY, CDR2 SMNVEV, per germline (reference sequence). CDR3 nucleotide sequence: TGTGCCAGCAGTTTAGGGCAGGGCGTTCAGCCCCAGCATTTT. It specifies CASSLGQGVQPQHF.